The sequence of this TCR beta chain was determined in a study of blood T cell repertoires in COVID-19. The length of the CDR3 is 13 residues. The ends were cut back, 6 bases at V and 7 bases at J, with 13 bases in the middle. The table came from immunoSEQ multiplex PCR; TCRdb's copy has only in-frame clones and leaves some out. The sample lists about 130,000 clones; around three quarters were seen once. This chain joins TRBV12-3 or TRBV12-4 and TRBJ2-4; possible D gene TRBD1, 6 bases. The TCR originated in a man aged 40-55 years with active or convalescent COVID-19. The sequenced sample was peripheral blood. The CDR3 sequence: CASSRTGWNIQYF. CDR3 sequence (DNA): TGTGCCAGCAGCCGAACAGGGTGGAACATTCAGTACTTC.